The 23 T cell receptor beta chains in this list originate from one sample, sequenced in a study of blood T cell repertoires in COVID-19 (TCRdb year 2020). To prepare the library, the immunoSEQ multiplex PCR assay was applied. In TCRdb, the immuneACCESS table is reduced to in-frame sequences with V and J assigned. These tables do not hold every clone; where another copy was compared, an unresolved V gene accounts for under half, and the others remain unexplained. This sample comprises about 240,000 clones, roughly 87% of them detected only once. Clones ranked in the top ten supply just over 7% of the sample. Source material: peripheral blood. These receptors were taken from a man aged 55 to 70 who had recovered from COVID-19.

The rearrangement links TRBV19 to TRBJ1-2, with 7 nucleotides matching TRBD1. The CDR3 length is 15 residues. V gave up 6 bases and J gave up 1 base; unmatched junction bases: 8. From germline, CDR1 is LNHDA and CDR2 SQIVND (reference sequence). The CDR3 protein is CASSSGTAYNYGYTF. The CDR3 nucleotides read TGTGCCAGTAGCTCCGGGACAGCTTATAACTATGGCTACACCTTC.

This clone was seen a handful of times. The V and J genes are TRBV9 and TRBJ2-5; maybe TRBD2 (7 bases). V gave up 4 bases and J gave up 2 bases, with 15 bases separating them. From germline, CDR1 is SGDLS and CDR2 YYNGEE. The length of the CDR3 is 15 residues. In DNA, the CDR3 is TGTGCCAGCAGCCCGGGGGGACACCCACAAGAGACCCAGTACTTC. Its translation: CASSPGGHPQETQYF.

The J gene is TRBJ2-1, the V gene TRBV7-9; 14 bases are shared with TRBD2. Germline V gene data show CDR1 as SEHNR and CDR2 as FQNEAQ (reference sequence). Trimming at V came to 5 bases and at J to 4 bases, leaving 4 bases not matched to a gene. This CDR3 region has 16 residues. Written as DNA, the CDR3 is TGTGCCAGCAGCGTGGGACTAGCGGGGGCATACAATGAGCAGTTCTTC. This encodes CASSVGLAGAYNEQFF.

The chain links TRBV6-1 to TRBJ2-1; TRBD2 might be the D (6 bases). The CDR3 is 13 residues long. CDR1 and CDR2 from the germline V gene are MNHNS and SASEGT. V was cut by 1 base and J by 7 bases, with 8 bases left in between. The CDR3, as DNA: TGTGCCAGCAGTGAAGGGAGGGTTAATGAGCAGTTCTTC. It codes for CASSEGRVNEQFF.

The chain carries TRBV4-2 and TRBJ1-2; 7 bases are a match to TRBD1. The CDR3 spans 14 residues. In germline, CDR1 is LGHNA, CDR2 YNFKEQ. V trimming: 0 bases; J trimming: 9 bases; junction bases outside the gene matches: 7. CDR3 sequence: CASSQDQGGRSYTF. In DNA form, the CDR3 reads TGTGCCAGCAGCCAAGATCAGGGGGGCAGGAGCTACACCTTC.

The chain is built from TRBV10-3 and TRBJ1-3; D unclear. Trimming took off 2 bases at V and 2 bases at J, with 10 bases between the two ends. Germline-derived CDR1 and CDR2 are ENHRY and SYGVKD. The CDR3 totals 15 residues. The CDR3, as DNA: TGTGCCATCAGTGAGCTTGGAGGACCTGGAAACACCATATATTTT. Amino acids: CAISELGGPGNTIYF.

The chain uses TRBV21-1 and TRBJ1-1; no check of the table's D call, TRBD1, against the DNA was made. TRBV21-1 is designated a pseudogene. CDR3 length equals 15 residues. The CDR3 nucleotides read TGTGCCAGGGAAAAACAGGGCCAGCAAGCCACTGAAGCTTTCTTT. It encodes CAREKQGQQATEAFF.

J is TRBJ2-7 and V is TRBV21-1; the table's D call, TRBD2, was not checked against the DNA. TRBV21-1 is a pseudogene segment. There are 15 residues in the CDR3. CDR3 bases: TGTGCCAGTCTCGCCCCCGGGACTAGACTCTACGAGCAGTACTTC. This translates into CASLAPGTRLYEQYF.

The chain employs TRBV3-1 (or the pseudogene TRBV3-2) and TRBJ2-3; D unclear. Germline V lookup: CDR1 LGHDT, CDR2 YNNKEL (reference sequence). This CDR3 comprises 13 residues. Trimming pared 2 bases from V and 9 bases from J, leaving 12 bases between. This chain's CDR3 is CASSQSAAPTQYF. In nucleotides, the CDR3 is TGTGCCAGCAGCCAAAGCGCGGCTCCCACGCAGTATTTT.

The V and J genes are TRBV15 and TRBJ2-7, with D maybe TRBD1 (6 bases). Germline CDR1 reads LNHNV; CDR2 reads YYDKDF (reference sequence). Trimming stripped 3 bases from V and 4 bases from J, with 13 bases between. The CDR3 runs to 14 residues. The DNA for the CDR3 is TGTGCCACCAGCAGGGATAGGGGGTCATACGAGCAGTACTTC. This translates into CATSRDRGSYEQYF.

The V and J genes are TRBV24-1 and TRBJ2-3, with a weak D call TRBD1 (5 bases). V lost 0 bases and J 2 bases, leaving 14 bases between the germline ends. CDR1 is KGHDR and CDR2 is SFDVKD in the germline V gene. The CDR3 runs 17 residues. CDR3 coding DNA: TGTGCCACCAGTGATTTGCACGGTCAGGGAAACACAGATACGCAGTATTTT. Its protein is CATSDLHGQGNTDTQYF.

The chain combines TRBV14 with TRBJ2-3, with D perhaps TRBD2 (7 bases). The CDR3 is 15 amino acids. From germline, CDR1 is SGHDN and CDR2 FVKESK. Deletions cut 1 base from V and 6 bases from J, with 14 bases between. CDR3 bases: TGTGCCAGCAGCCAAGTGGCGGGGGCAGCGGATACGCAGTATTTT. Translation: CASSQVAGAADTQYF.

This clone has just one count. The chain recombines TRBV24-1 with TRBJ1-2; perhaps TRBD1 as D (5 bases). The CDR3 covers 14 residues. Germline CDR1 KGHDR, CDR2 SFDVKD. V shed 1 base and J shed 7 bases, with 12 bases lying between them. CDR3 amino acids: CATSDFQGTGGYTF. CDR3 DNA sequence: TGTGCCACCAGTGATTTTCAGGGAACGGGTGGCTACACCTTC.

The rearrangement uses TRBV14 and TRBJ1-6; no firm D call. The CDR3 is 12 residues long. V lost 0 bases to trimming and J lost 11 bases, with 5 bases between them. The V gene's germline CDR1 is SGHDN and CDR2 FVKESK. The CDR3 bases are TGTGCCAGCAGCCAAGATCGTCCACCCCTCCACTTT. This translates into CASSQDRPPLHF.

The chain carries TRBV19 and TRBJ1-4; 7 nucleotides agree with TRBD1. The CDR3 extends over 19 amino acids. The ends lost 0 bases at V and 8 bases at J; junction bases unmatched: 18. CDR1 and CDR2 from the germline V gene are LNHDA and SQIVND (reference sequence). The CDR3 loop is CASSIDPPRGTGAGEKLFF. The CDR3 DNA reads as TGTGCCAGTAGTATAGACCCGCCACGTGGAACAGGGGCCGGCGAAAAACTGTTTTTT.

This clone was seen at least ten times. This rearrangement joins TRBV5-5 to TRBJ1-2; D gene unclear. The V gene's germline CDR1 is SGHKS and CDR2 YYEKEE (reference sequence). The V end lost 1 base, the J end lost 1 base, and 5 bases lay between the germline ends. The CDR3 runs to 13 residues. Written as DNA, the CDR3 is TGTGCCAGCAGCTTGCAATTTAACTATGGCTACACCTTC. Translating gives CASSLQFNYGYTF.

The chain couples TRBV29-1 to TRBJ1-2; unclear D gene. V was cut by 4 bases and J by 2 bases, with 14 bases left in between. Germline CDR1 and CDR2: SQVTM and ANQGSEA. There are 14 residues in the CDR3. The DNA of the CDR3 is TGCAGCGTTGCCCCCGGGGTGGGGAACTATGGCTACACCTTC. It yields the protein CSVAPGVGNYGYTF.

The CDR3 protein is CASSLRGTALSGNTIYF. The CDR3 region has the DNA TGTGCCAGCAGCTTGCGCGGGACCGCTCTTTCTGGAAACACCATATATTTT. The chain recombines TRBV5-6 with TRBJ1-3, with D maybe TRBD1 (5 bases). The V gene lost 1 base and the J gene lost 1 base, with 15 bases spanning the gap. This CDR3 region has 17 residues. The germline V gene encodes CDR1 SGHDT and CDR2 YYEEEE.

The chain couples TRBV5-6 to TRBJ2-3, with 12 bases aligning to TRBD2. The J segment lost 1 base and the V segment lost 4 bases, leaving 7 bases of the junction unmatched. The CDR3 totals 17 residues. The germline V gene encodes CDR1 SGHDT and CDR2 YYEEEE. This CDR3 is CASSPDLAGGGTDTQYF. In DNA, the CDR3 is TGTGCCAGCAGCCCGGATCTAGCGGGGGGGGGCACAGATACGCAGTATTTT.

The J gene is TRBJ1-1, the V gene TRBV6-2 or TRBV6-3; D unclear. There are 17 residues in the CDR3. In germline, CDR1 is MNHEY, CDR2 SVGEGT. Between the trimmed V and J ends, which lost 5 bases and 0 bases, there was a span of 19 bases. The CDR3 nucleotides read TGTGCCAGCAGTCGCAAAACCTACTCGAAGATGAACACTGAAGCTTTCTTT. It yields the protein CASSRKTYSKMNTEAFF.

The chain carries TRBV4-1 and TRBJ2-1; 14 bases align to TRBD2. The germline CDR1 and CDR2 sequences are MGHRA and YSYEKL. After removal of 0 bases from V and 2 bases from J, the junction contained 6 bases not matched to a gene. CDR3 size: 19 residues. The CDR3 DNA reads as TGCGCCAGCAGCCAAGATAAGAGACTAGCGGGGGGGACCTACAATGAGCAGTTCTTC. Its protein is CASSQDKRLAGGTYNEQFF.

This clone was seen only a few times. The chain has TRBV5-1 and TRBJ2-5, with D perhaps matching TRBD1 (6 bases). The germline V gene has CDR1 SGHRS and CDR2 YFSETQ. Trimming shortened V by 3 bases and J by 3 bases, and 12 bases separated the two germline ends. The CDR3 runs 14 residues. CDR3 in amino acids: CASSSVQGKETQYF. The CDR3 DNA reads TGCGCCAGCAGCTCGGTACAGGGTAAAGAGACCCAGTACTTC. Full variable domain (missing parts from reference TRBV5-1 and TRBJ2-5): KAGVTQTPRYLIKTRGQQVTLSCSPISGHRSVSWYQQTPGQGLQFLFEYFSETQRNKGNFPGRFSGRQFSNSRSEMNVSTLELGDSALYLCASSSVQGKETQYFGPGTRLLVL.

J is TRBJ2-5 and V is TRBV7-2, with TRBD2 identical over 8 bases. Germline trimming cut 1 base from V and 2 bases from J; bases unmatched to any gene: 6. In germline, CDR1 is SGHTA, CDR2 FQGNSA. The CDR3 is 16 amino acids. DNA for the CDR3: TGTGCCAGCAGCTTAGGAATCGCGGGGGGACAAGAGACCCAGTACTTC. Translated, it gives CASSLGIAGGQETQYF.